The 23 T cell receptor beta chains reported below all come from one sample, sequenced in a study of Graves' ophthalmopathy and Graves' hyperthyroidism. Scientists amplified the TCR beta CDR3 regions from RNA transcripts. HTBI primers were used in a first-round RT-PCR, which preceded a second-round multiplex PCR. TCRdb processed the multiplex PCR reads anew with MiXCR; each CDR3 protein has one entry. The data show approximately 700,000 distinct CDR3 sequences, about 38% seen once. Source material: peripheral blood. These receptors all come from an adult man with Graves' ophthalmopathy.

This clonotype was seen ten or more times. One junction end disagrees with the germline gene, perhaps due to a read error. The gene calls are TRBV7-9 and TRBJ1-2; 7 bases match TRBD1. Germline CDR1 is SEHNR and CDR2 is FQNEAQ (reference sequence). This CDR3 has 13 residues. CDR3 sequence reads: CASSLASGQTLLF. The CDR3 nucleotides read TGTGCCAGCAGCTTAGCGTCGGGACAGACGCTCCTTTTC.

This clonotype has a single count. Mismatch with germline at one junction end may stem from a read error. The J gene is TRBJ2-7, the V gene TRBV4-1, with 7 bases lining up with TRBD2. The V gene's germline CDR1 is MGHRA and CDR2 YSYEKL. This CDR3 has 15 amino acids. CDR3 region: CASSQGQRGAYGQYF. The CDR3, as DNA: TGCGCCAGCAGCCAAGGACAGCGGGGCGCCTACGGGCAGTACTTC.

A note on this clonotype: A read error may account for a junction end that differs from germline. The chain combines TRBV4-1 with TRBJ1-2, with D unclear. From germline, CDR1 is MGHRA and CDR2 YSYEKL. The CDR3 consists of 16 residues. DNA for the CDR3: TGCGCCGGCAGCCCGGGCCCGATTAGAGCTAACTATGGCTACACCTTC. This gives the protein CAGSPGPIRANYGYTF.

At least ten counts were recorded for this clonotype. The chain carries TRBV19 and TRBJ1-3; unclear D gene. This CDR3 contains 13 residues. Looked up from germline, CDR1 is LNHDA and CDR2 is SQIVND (reference sequence). Trimming pared 4 bases from V and 2 bases from J, leaving 6 bases between. DNA for the CDR3: TGTGCCAGTAGTAAGTCAGCTGGAAACACCATATATTTT. Encoded protein: CASSKSAGNTIYF.

The V and J genes are TRBV29-1 and TRBJ1-2; D is unclear. In germline, CDR1 is SQVTM, CDR2 ANQGSEA. This CDR3 contains 12 residues. The ends were cut back, 0 bases at V and 5 bases at J, with 7 bases in the middle. CDR3 in amino acids: CSVEDDQYGYTF. CDR3 DNA sequence: TGCAGCGTTGAAGACGATCAGTATGGCTACACCTTC.

The J gene is TRBJ1-1, the V gene TRBV15; no definite D call. V was pared by 0 bases and J by 1 base, with 12 bases between. The CDR3 extends over 16 amino acids. Germline V gene data show CDR1 as LNHNV and CDR2 as YYDKDF (reference sequence). The CDR3 DNA reads as TGTGCCACCAGCAGAGATCGAGGCAGTGCGAACACTGAAGCTTTCTTT. It yields the protein CATSRDRGSANTEAFF.

A single count supports this clonotype. The gene calls are TRBV2 and TRBJ2-7, with TRBD1 matching 9 bases. There are 15 residues in the CDR3. V trimming: 5 bases; J trimming: 2 bases; junction bases outside the gene matches: 7. The germline V gene encodes CDR1 SNHLY and CDR2 FYNNEI. The CDR3 nucleotides read TGTGCCAGCAGTCCTCGACAGGGGGTGGCCTACGAGCAGTACTTC. Protein: CASSPRQGVAYEQYF.

This clonotype was observed at least ten times. Written as DNA, the CDR3 is TGTGCCATCAGTGAGAGACAGGCCGCTGGCTATGGCTACACCTTC. Residues: CAISERQAAGYGYTF. V gene TRBV10-3 combines with J gene TRBJ1-2; possibly TRBD1 for D (6 bases). Germline CDR1 ENHRY, CDR2 SYGVKD. The length of the CDR3 is 15 residues. V gave up 2 bases and J gave up 4 bases, with 14 bases separating them.

This clonotype was counted between two and nine times. The chain has TRBV18 and TRBJ2-7, with D possibly matching TRBD1 (5 bases). CDR3 length: 15 amino acids. V dropped 1 base and J dropped 5 bases, with 15 bases sitting between them. Germline CDR1 and CDR2: KGHSH and LQKENI. The CDR3 DNA reads TGTGCCAGCTCACCACAGGAGACAGTGCCCGACGAGCAGTACTTC. Residues: CASSPQETVPDEQYF.

This chain joins TRBV4-1 and TRBJ1-2; no reliable D call. The CDR3 covers 14 residues. The germline gives CDR1 MGHRA, CDR2 YSYEKL. The V gene lost 0 bases and the J gene lost 4 bases, with 9 bases spanning the gap. The CDR3 here is CASSQDQGSYGYTF. The CDR3 region has the DNA TGCGCCAGCAGCCAAGATCAAGGGTCCTATGGCTACACCTTC.

This clonotype was found many times. The chain has TRBV10-3 and TRBJ1-3, with D possibly matching TRBD1 (5 bases). The CDR3 loop spans 19 amino acids. CDR1 ENHRY and CDR2 SYGVKD come from the germline V gene. The germline V and J ends were trimmed by 6 bases and 4 bases, with 28 bases remaining between them. The CDR3, as DNA: TGTGCCATCAGGGGCGGAATTGGGGCATCATCCGCATCCGGAAACACCATATATTTT. Protein sequence: CAIRGGIGASSASGNTIYF.

In regard to this clonotype: Possible read error: a much larger clone is one base away. The chain carries TRBV6-5 and TRBJ1-2; D is unclear. Germline CDR1 and CDR2: MNHEY and SVGAGI. The V gene lost 8 bases and the J gene lost 7 bases, with 11 bases spanning the gap. There are 11 residues in the CDR3. CDR3 sequence reads: CASLGGGGYTF. The CDR3 DNA reads as TGTGCCAGCCTCGGCGGTGGTGGCTACACCTTC.

This clonotype has just a few counts. This chain uses TRBV5-1 with TRBJ1-4, with D possibly TRBD1 on 6 matching bases. V was cut by 4 bases and J by 7 bases, with 23 bases left in between. The CDR3 length is 17 residues. Germline lookup yields CDR1 SGHRS and CDR2 YFSETQ. The CDR3 nucleotides read TGCGCCAGCAGCCCCTGGCGCGCCGACAGGCAGGGTGAAAAACTGTTTTTT. It encodes CASSPWRADRQGEKLFF.

In regard to this clonotype: A single base separates this from a much larger clone, so it may be a read error. The gene calls are TRBV9 and TRBJ1-6; D is unclear. Germline V gives CDR1 SGDLS, CDR2 YYNGEE. This CDR3 region has 12 residues. V was trimmed by 7 bases and J by 7 bases, leaving 9 bases between them. CDR3: CASSQYNSPLHF. In nucleotides, the CDR3 is TGTGCCAGCTCACAGTACAATTCACCCCTCCACTTT.

This clonotype has just one count. The CDR3 carries no conserved terminal phenylalanine or tryptophan, so it likely arises from a read error. The chain links TRBV29-1 to TRBJ2-7; TRBD1 agrees at 7 bases. The J segment lost 0 bases and the V segment lost 3 bases, leaving 5 bases of the junction unmatched. This CDR3 comprises 14 residues. CDR1 and CDR2 from the germline V gene are SQVTM and ANQGSEA. CDR3 region: CSVETGLTSYEQYL. The CDR3 DNA is TGCAGCGTTGAGACAGGGCTTACCTCCTACGAGCAGTACCTC.

This rearrangement joins TRBV24-1 to TRBJ1-5; 7 nucleotides line up with TRBD1. V shed 2 bases, J shed 4 bases, and the junction held 7 bases outside the gene matches. The CDR3 has 16 residues. Germline V gene data show CDR1 as KGHDR and CDR2 as SFDVKD. The CDR3 reads CATSDSTGTVNQPQHF. CDR3 DNA: TGTGCCACCAGTGATTCGACAGGGACAGTTAATCAGCCCCAGCATTTT.

In this sample, this clonotype turned up many times. The rearrangement uses TRBV20-1 and TRBJ2-5; a possible D gene is TRBD1 (6 bases). V was pared by 6 bases and J by 5 bases, with 16 bases between. Germline CDR1 is DFQATT and CDR2 is SNEGSKA (reference sequence). The length of the CDR3 is 13 residues. CDR3 region: CSAPRTELETQYF. DNA of the CDR3: TGCAGTGCCCCCCGGACAGAACTGGAGACCCAGTACTTC.

Comments on this clonotype: Lacking the conserved final phenylalanine or tryptophan, this CDR3 likely reflects a read error. The chain is built from TRBV12-3 or TRBV12-4 and TRBJ2-6; no reliable D call. This CDR3 has 14 residues. The CDR3 protein is CAGSAYTGANVLTL. The DNA for the CDR3 is TGTGCCGGCAGCGCATACACTGGGGCCAACGTCCTGACTTTA.

Worth noting for this clonotype: Germline is not matched at one junction end, which may reflect a read error. This chain joins TRBV19 and TRBJ1-5; no clear D. The CDR3 spans 14 residues. Germline CDR1 reads LNHDA; CDR2 reads SQIVND (reference sequence). This chain's CDR3 is CASSLVHGNQSQHF. Here the CDR3 DNA reads TGTGCCAGTAGTCTAGTCCACGGAAATCAGTCCCAGCATTTT.

On this clonotype: A single base separates this from a much larger clone, so it may be a read error. The genes are TRBV20-1 and TRBJ2-5, with 7 bases lining up with TRBD1. CDR1 is DFQATT, CDR2 SNEGSKA, per germline (reference sequence). The V segment lost 4 bases and the J segment 4 bases; nucleotides outside the gene matches: 9. This CDR3 contains 14 residues. CDR3 DNA: TGCAGTGCTATGGCCAGGGGGTTGGGAGAGACCCAGTACTTC. Encoded protein: CSAMARGLGETQYF.

This clonotype was seen ten or more times. The chain joins TRBV7-2 to TRBJ1-1; possibly TRBD1 for D (6 bases). Trimming took 5 bases from V and 5 from J, leaving 15 bases between them. This CDR3 spans 14 amino acids. Germline V lookup: CDR1 SGHTA, CDR2 FQGNSA. The CDR3 region is CASSEEGGGTEAFF. Here the CDR3 DNA reads TGTGCCAGCAGCGAAGAGGGGGGCGGGACTGAAGCTTTCTTT. Together with reference TRBV7-2 and TRBJ1-1, the CDR3 gives the full variable domain: GAGVSQSPSNKVTEKGKDVELRCDPISGHTALYWYRQSLGQGLEFLIYFQGNSAPDKSGLPSDRFSAERTGGSVSTLTIQRTQQEDSAVYLCASSEEGGGTEAFFGQGTRLTVV.

In regard to this clonotype: A much larger clone lies one base from this, so it may be a read error. V usage is TRBV7-2 and J usage is TRBJ2-7; the D is unclear. The CDR3 covers 16 residues. Looked up from germline, CDR1 is SGHTA and CDR2 is FQGNSA. The CDR3: CASNLRPRAGLFEQYF. DNA for the CDR3: TGTGCCAGCAACTTACGTCCCCGGGCAGGTTTGTTTGAGCAGTACTTC.

V is TRBV15 and J is TRBJ1-2; possible D gene TRBD1, 5 bases. Germline values: CDR1 LNHNV, CDR2 YYDKDF (reference sequence). Trimming pared 0 bases from V and 6 bases from J, leaving 14 bases between. This CDR3 comprises 15 residues. The CDR3 bases are TGTGCCACCAGCAGAGAGTCGGCAAGGGACCATGGCTACACCTTC. Translated: CATSRESARDHGYTF.